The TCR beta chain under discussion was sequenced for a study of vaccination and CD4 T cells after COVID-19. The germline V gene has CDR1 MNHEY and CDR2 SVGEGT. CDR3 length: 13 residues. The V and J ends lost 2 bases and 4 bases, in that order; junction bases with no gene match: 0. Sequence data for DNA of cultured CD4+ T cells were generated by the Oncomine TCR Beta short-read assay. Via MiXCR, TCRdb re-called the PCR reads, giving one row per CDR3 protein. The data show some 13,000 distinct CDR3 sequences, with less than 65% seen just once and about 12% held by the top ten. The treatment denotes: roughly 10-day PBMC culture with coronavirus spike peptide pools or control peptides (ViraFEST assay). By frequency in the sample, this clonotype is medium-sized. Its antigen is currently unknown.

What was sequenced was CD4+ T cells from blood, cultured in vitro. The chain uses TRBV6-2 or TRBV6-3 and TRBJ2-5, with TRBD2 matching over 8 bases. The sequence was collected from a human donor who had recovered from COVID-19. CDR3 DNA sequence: TGTGCCAGCAGTTACCTAGCGGGAGAGACCCAGTACTTC. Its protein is CASSYLAGETQYF.